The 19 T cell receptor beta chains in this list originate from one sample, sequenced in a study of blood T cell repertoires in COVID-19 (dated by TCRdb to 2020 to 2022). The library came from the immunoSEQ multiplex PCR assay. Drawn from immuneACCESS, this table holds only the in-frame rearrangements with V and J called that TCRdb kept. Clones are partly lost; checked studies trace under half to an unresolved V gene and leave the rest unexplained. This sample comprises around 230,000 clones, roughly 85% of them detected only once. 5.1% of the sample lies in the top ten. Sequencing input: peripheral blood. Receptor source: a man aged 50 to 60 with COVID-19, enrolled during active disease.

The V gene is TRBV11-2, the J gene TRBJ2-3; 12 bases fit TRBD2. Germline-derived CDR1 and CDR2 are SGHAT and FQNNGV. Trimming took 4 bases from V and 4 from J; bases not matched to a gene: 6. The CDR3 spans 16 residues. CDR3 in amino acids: CASSYGLAGPPDTQYF. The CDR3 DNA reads TGTGCCAGCAGCTACGGACTAGCGGGGCCCCCAGATACGCAGTATTTT.

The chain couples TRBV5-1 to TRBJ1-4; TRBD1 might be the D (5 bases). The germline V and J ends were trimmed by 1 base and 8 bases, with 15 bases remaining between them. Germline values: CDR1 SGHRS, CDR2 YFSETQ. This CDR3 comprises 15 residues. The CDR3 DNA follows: TGCGCCAGCAGCTTGCGGGGGGTCTTCGGCGAAAAACTGTTTTTT. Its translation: CASSLRGVFGEKLFF.

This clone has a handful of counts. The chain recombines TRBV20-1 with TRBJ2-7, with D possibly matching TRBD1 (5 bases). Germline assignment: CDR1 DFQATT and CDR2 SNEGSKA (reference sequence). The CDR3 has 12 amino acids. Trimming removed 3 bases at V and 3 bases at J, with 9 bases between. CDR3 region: CSASAGIYEQYF. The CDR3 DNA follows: TGCAGTGCTAGTGCAGGGATCTACGAGCAGTACTTC.

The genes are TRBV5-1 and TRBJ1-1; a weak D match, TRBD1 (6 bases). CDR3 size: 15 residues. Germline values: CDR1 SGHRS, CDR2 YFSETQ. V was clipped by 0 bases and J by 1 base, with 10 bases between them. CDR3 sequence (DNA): TGCGCCAGCAGCTTGGACGGGGGGCCGAACACTGAAGCTTTCTTT. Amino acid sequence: CASSLDGGPNTEAFF.

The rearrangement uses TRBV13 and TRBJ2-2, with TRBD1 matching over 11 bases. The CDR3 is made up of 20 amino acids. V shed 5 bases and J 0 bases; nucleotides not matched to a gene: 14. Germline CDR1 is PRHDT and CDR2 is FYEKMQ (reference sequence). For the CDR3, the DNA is TGTGCCAGCAGCCCAGGACAGGGGGCGCTGATTACGCCGAACACCGGGGAGCTGTTTTTT. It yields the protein CASSPGQGALITPNTGELFF.

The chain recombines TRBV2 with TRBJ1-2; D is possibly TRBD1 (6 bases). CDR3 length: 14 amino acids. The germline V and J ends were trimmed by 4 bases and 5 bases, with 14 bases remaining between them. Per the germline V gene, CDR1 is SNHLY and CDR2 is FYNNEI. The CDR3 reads CASSAQGQRYGYTF. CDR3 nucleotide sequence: TGTGCCAGCAGTGCCCAGGGACAAAGATATGGCTACACCTTC.

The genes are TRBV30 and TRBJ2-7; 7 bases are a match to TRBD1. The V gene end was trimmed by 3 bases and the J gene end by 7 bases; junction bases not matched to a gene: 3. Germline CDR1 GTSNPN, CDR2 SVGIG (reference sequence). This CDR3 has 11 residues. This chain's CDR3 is CAWRTGFEQYF. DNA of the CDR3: TGTGCCTGGAGGACAGGGTTTGAGCAGTACTTC.

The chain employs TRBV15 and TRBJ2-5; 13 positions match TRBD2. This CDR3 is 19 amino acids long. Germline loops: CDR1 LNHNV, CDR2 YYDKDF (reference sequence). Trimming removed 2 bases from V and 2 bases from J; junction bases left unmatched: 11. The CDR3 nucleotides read TGTGCCACCAGCAGATTTACCGGGACTAGCGGGGAGAAACAAGAGACCCAGTACTTC. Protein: CATSRFTGTSGEKQETQYF.

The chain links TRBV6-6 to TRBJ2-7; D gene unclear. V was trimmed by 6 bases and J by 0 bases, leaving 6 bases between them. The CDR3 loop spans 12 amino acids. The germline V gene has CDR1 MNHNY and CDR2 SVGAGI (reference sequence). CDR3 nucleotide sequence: TGTGCCAGCAGGAGGAACTCCTACGAGCAGTACTTC. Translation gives CASRRNSYEQYF.

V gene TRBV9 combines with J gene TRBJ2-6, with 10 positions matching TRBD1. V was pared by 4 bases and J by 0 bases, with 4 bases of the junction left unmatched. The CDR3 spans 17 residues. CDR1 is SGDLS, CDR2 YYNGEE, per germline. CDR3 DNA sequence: TGTGCCAGCAGCCCAGGGACAGGGGTCTCTGGGGCCAACGTCCTGACTTTC. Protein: CASSPGTGVSGANVLTF. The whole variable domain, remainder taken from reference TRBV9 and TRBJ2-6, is DSGVTQTPKHLITATGQRVTLRCSPRSGDLSVYWYQQSLDQGLQFLIQYYNGEERAKGNILERFSAQQFPDLHSELNLSSLELGDSALYFCASSPGTGVSGANVLTFGAGSRLTVL.

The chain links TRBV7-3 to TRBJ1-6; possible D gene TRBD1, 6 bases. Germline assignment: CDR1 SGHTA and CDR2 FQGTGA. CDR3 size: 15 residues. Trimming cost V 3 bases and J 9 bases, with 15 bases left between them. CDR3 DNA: TGTGCCAGCAGCTTCTCCTGGACAGAAAGTTCACCCCTCCACTTT. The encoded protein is CASSFSWTESSPLHF.

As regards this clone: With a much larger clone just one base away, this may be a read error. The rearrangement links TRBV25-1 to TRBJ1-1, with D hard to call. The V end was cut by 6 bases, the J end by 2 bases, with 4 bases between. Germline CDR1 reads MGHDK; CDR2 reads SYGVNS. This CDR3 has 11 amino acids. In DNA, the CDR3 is TGTGCCAGCAGACAAAACACTGAAGCTTTCTTT. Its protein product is CASRQNTEAFF. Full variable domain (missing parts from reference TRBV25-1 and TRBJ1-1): EADIYQTPRYLVIGTGKKITLECSQTMGHDKMYWYQQDPGMELHLIHYSYGVNSTEKGDLSSESTVSRIRTEHFPLTLESARPSHTSQYLCASRQNTEAFFGQGTRLTVV.

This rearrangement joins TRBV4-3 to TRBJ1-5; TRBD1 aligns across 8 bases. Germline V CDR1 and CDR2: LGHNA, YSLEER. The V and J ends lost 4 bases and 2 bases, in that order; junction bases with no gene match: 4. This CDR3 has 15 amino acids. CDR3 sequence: CASSRQQGGNQPQHF. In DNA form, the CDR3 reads TGCGCCAGCAGCCGTCAACAGGGGGGCAATCAGCCCCAGCATTTT.

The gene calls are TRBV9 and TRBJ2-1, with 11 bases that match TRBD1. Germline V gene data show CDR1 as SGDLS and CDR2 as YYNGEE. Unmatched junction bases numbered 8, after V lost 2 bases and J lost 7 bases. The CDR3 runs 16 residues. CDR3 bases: TGTGCCAGCAGCGTTAAGGGGACAGGGGGAGAGAATGAGCAGTTCTTC. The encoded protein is CASSVKGTGGENEQFF.

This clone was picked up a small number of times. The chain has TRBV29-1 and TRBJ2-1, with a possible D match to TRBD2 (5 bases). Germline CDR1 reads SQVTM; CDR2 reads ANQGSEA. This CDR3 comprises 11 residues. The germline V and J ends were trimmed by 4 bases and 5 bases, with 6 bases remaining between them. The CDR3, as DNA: TGCAGCGTTGTGCGGGACAATGAGCAGTTCTTC. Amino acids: CSVVRDNEQFF.

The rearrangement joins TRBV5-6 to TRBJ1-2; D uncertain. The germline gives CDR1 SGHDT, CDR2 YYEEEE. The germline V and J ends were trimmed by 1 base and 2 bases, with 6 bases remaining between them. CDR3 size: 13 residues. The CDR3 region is CASSLNRNYGYTF. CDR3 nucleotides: TGTGCCAGCAGCTTGAACCGGAACTATGGCTACACCTTC.

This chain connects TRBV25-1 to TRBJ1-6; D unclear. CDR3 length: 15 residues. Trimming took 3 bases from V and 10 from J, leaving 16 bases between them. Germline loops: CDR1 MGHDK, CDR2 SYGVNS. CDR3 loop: CASSEVNRIGSPLHF. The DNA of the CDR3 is TGTGCCAGCAGTGAGGTTAACAGAATAGGCTCACCCCTCCACTTT.

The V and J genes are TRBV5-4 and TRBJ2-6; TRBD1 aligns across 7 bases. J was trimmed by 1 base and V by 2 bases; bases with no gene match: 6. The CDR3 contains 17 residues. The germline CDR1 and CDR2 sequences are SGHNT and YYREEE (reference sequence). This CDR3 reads CASSFPGQTSGANVLTF. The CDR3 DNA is TGTGCCAGCAGCTTTCCGGGACAGACATCTGGGGCCAACGTCCTGACTTTC.

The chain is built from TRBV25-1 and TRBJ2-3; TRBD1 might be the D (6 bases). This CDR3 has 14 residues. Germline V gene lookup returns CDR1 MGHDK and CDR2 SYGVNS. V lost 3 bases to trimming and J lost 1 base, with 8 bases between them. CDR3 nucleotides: TGTGCCAGCAGTGACCCAGGGGGCACAGATACGCAGTATTTT. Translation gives CASSDPGGTDTQYF.